Listed below are T cell receptor beta chains from one sample, sequenced in a study of T cell responses to AZD1222 COVID-19 vaccine. Clones were read by immunoSEQ multiplex PCR, and TCRdb kept only the in-frame ones, dropping some. The table records about 46,000 clones, roughly 90% of them present only once. The specimen comprised peripheral blood, sampled 28 days after the second AZD1222 dose. The receptors were gathered from an adult who received the AZD1222 COVID-19 vaccine. The CDR3 runs from the conserved cysteine through the conserved F or W. The D gene is left open where the match is weak. Clone size is not always given. Where it is, it says once, few, many or a class for expanded clones.

abundance	d_gene	j_gene	v_gene	CDR3aa	CDR3nt
-	-	TRBJ2-5	TRBV3-1/TRBV3-2	CASSQRQAVVEETQYF	TGTGCCAGCAGCCAACGACAGGCGGTGGTCGAAGAGACCCAGTACTTC
-	-	TRBJ1-3	TRBV2	CASTPQQRGSGNTIYF	TGTGCCAGCACCCCCCAGCAGAGAGGCTCTGGAAACACCATATATTTT
-	-	TRBJ2-7	TRBV27	CASSLYEGVPDEQYF	TGTGCCAGCAGTTTATACGAGGGAGTTCCGGACGAGCAGTACTTC
-	TRBD2	TRBJ2-2	TRBV2	CASSHQGLRGVGELFF	TGTGCCAGCAGTCATCAGGGACTCCGGGGGGTCGGGGAGCTGTTTTTT
-	TRBD2	TRBJ2-7	TRBV4-1	CASSQGASGVRSSYEQYF	TGCGCCAGCAGCCAAGGGGCTAGCGGGGTTAGGAGCTCCTACGAGCAGTACTTC
-	TRBD2	TRBJ2-2	TRBV5-8	CASSLGLAGDLTGELFF	TGTGCCAGCAGCTTGGGCCTAGCGGGAGATCTAACCGGGGAGCTGTTTTTT
-	-	TRBJ1-2	TRBV20-1	CSASKMDGYTF	TGCAGTGCTAGTAAGATGGATGGCTACACCTTC
-	TRBD1	TRBJ2-7	TRBV7-9	CASSRTGVYEQYF	TGTGCCAGCAGCCGAACAGGGGTCTACGAGCAGTACTTC
-	-	TRBJ1-4	TRBV28	CASRAALGEKLFF	TGTGCCAGCAGGGCAGCCCTGGGTGAAAAACTGTTTTTT
-	-	TRBJ2-2	TRBV4-1	CASSQVGRSNTGELFF	TGCGCCAGCAGCCAAGTAGGGAGATCGAACACCGGGGAGCTGTTTTTT
few	-	TRBJ2-5	TRBV5-1	CASSFTSQETQYF	TGCGCCAGCAGCTTCACCAGCCAAGAGACCCAGTACTTC
-	TRBD1	TRBJ2-7	TRBV27	CASSRRPGQGYEQYF	TGTGCCAGCAGCCGGCGGCCGGGACAGGGCTACGAGCAGTACTTC
-	-	TRBJ2-2	TRBV7-3	CASSSPGEYGELFF	TGTGCCAGCAGCTCCCCGGGCGAATACGGGGAGCTGTTTTTT
-	-	TRBJ2-7	TRBV3-1/TRBV3-2	CASSLWTDRFEQYF	TGTGCCAGCAGCCTTTGGACAGATCGGTTCGAGCAGTACTTC
-	TRBD1	TRBJ1-2	TRBV19	CATRDRAIYGYTF	TGTGCCACCCGGGACAGGGCGATTTATGGCTACACCTTC
-	TRBD2	TRBJ2-1	TRBV5-1	CASSFNTGTRDFGEQFF	TGCGCCAGCAGCTTTAATACCGGGACTAGGGATTTCGGTGAGCAGTTCTTC
-	TRBD2	TRBJ2-2	TRBV4-2	CASSQDFGAGVRAGELFF	TGTGCCAGCAGCCAAGATTTTGGAGCGGGAGTGCGGGCCGGGGAGCTGTTTTTT
-	TRBD2	TRBJ2-1	TRBV10-3	CATKLMPGGGYNEQFF	TGTGCCACCAAGTTGATGCCAGGCGGGGGTTACAATGAGCAGTTCTTC
-	TRBD2	TRBJ2-1	TRBV4-3	CASSRRSGLAGGYNEQFF	TGCGCCAGCAGCCGCCGTTCCGGACTAGCGGGAGGCTACAATGAGCAGTTCTTC
-	-	TRBJ2-1	TRBV2	CASSVYYNEQFF	TGTGCCAGCAGTGTTTATTACAATGAGCAGTTCTTC
-	-	TRBJ1-2	TRBV5-1	CASSSPDSYGYTF	TGCGCCAGCAGCTCGCCGGACAGCTATGGCTACACCTTC
-	TRBD1	TRBJ2-1	TRBV29-1	CSVDWGQGFNEQFF	TGCAGCGTTGACTGGGGACAGGGATTCAATGAGCAGTTCTTC
-	TRBD1	TRBJ1-4	TRBV20-1	CSASEGADEKLFF	TGCAGTGCTAGTGAGGGGGCCGATGAAAAACTGTTTTTT
-	-	TRBJ2-7	TRBV15	CATSRGLGQYVYEQYF	TGTGCCACCAGCAGGGGTCTTGGGCAGTACGTCTACGAGCAGTACTTC
-	-	TRBJ1-5	TRBV6-5	CAAKNRDGNQPQHF	TGTGCCGCTAAAAACCGGGACGGGAATCAGCCCCAGCATTTT
-	TRBD1	TRBJ1-5	TRBV30	CAWSVRGQVNQPQHF	TGTGCCTGGAGTGTACGCGGACAGGTTAATCAGCCCCAGCATTTT
few	-	TRBJ1-2	TRBV5-1	CASSAMALQNFYGYTF	TGCGCCAGCAGCGCGATGGCCCTCCAGAATTTCTATGGCTACACCTTC
-	-	TRBJ1-3	TRBV20-1	CSASDRGSGNTIYF	TGCAGTGCTAGTGACAGAGGCTCTGGAAACACCATATATTTT
-	-	TRBJ2-1	TRBV7-6	CASSLVPGNNEQFF	TGTGCCAGCAGCTTAGTCCCAGGGAACAATGAGCAGTTCTTC
-	-	TRBJ1-5	TRBV12-3/TRBV12-4	CASSLQINQPQHF	TGTGCCAGCAGCTTACAAATCAATCAGCCCCAGCATTTT
-	TRBD1	TRBJ2-2	TRBV5-5	CASSFLTGSTTGELFF	TGTGCCAGCAGCTTTCTGACAGGGTCTACCACCGGGGAGCTGTTTTTT
-	-	TRBJ2-5	TRBV5-5	CASSYPDGETQYF	TGTGCCAGCAGCTACCCAGACGGGGAGACCCAGTACTTC
once	-	TRBJ1-5	TRBV27	CASSPMGGNQPQHF	TGTGCCAGCAGTCCCATGGGGGGTAATCAGCCCCAGCATTTT
-	-	TRBJ1-1	TRBV19	CASSKLRTLEAFF	TGTGCCAGTAGTAAACTCCGGACGCTTGAAGCTTTCTTT
-	TRBD1	TRBJ1-2	TRBV2	CASSGQGHGYTF	TGTGCCAGCAGTGGACAGGGCCACGGCTACACCTTC
-	-	TRBJ1-2	TRBV6-5	CASSSGIGGYTF	TGTGCCAGCAGTTCCGGCATTGGAGGCTACACCTTC
-	TRBD2	TRBJ2-7	TRBV30	CAWSGVTSGRSEQYF	TGTGCCTGGAGTGGAGTTACTAGCGGGAGGTCTGAGCAGTACTTC
-	-	TRBJ2-1	TRBV12-3/TRBV12-4	CASSPPVYNEQFF	TGTGCCAGCAGTCCCCCTGTCTACAATGAGCAGTTCTTC
-	TRBD2	TRBJ2-2	TRBV19	CASSIASVAGGNTGELFF	TGTGCCAGTAGTATCGCCAGTGTAGCGGGAGGGAACACCGGGGAGCTGTTTTTT
once	-	TRBJ2-7	TRBV7-2	CASSFLLRAYEQYF	TGTGCCAGCAGCTTCCTACTAAGAGCCTACGAGCAGTACTTC
-	-	TRBJ1-5	TRBV10-3	CAISGIRDPNQPQHF	TGTGCCATCAGTGGTATTCGGGACCCTAATCAGCCCCAGCATTTT
-	-	TRBJ1-2	TRBV5-1	CASSLNLAGTGYTF	TGCGCCAGCAGCTTAAACCTTGCCGGTACGGGCTACACCTTC
-	TRBD1	TRBJ2-7	TRBV25-1	CASKGTGAYEQYF	TGTGCCAGCAAAGGGACAGGGGCCTACGAGCAGTACTTC
-	TRBD1	TRBJ1-5	TRBV7-6	CASSLVGGQGGQPQHF	TGTGCCAGCAGCTTAGTAGGGGGACAGGGCGGTCAGCCCCAGCATTTT
-	-	TRBJ1-1	TRBV6-1	CASSDRTPVNTEAFF	TGTGCCAGCAGTGACCGTACCCCAGTCAACACTGAAGCTTTCTTT